These T cell receptor beta chains were read from a single sample in a study of blood T cell repertoires in COVID-19. The table came from immunoSEQ multiplex PCR; TCRdb's copy has only in-frame clones and leaves some out. The table has a few hundred thousand clones, about 80% seen once. The sequencing sample was made of peripheral blood. The receptor set was obtained from an older person with COVID-19, enrolled during active disease. CDR3s leave out the opening cysteine and the closing phenylalanine or tryptophan.

CDR3 protein | J gene | V gene
ASSSGPGANVLT | TRBJ2-6 | TRBV2
ASSQQRGRGATY | TRBJ2-7 | TRBV28
ASSQVGWGEGVNIQY | TRBJ2-4 | TRBV4-2
ASSLQGAGEQF | TRBJ2-1 | TRBV7-9
ASSLLGGPTDTQY | TRBJ2-3 | TRBV7-3
ASSRVDTNYGYT | TRBJ1-2 | TRBV19
ASSPTGKEGYEQY | TRBJ2-7 | TRBV19
ASSLQTGPTDTQY | TRBJ2-3 | TRBV28
ASSQALGTSNEKLF | TRBJ1-4 | TRBV4-2
ASRNRELEKLF | TRBJ1-4 | TRBV6-5
ASSWSGESNEQF | TRBJ2-1 | TRBV5-1
ASSFSRGETQY | TRBJ2-5 | TRBV7-8
ASSSQTARWDGLT | TRBJ2-6 | TRBV28
ASSQVRGGGHGYEQY | TRBJ2-7 | TRBV4-3
ASSTRSTGGPPKQY | TRBJ2-7 | TRBV19
ASSMRRGAQETQY | TRBJ2-5 | TRBV7-9
ASTRDTNYGYT | TRBJ1-2 | TRBV12-3/TRBV12-4
SVCGTGVGETQY | TRBJ2-5 | TRBV29-1
ATTGRGGYT | TRBJ1-2 | TRBV18
ASSDLLGAGEAF | TRBJ1-1 | TRBV6-1
ASSSYTATNLAKNIQY | TRBJ2-4 | TRBV7-3
ASSLEHRNTEAF | TRBJ1-1 | TRBV5-1
ASSIGPGTSPQH | TRBJ1-5 | TRBV19
ASSPSGSSYEQY | TRBJ2-7 | TRBV3-1/TRBV3-2
ASSVGTSGQETQY | TRBJ2-5 | TRBV9
ASSLEVGAVSYEQY | TRBJ2-7 | TRBV7-9
AIRKEQGAQDTGELF | TRBJ2-2 | TRBV10-3
ASSLGQREQY | TRBJ2-7 | TRBV7-2
ASSLDLRGRMNTEAF | TRBJ1-1 | TRBV11-2
ASSLVWAGATGELF | TRBJ2-2 | TRBV7-2
ASSLDAGVRLF | TRBJ1-4 | TRBV7-2
ASLQTGHPGYT | TRBJ1-2 | TRBV28
ASSLPGTGKVEQF | TRBJ2-1 | TRBV6-2/TRBV6-3
ASSRGRDRGFEKLF | TRBJ1-4 | TRBV14
ASSFSGVETQY | TRBJ2-5 | TRBV7-6
ASRTGISDSPLH | TRBJ1-6 | TRBV28
ASSPGAEPNYGYT | TRBJ1-2 | TRBV18
ASSPKTTNTEAF | TRBJ1-1 | TRBV6-5
ASSGTSGKGGEQF | TRBJ2-1 | TRBV14
ASSQDPGGSRF | TRBJ2-1 | TRBV4-1